The source of this TCR beta chain is a study of blood T cell repertoires in COVID-19 (dated by TCRdb to the early 2020s). The study in broad terms: Samples from collaborators originated in the United States, Italy and Spain and spanned both the acute and convalescent phases of COVID-19. The prospective study material was composed of cDNA or gDNA derived from T cells, B-cell-depleted T cells, or PBMCs. Deeply sampled blood TCRbeta repertoires from subjects exposed to, actively infected with, or recovered from COVID-19 were included in the dataset. The repertoires were released in a freely available public database intended as a resource for research on the immune response to SARS-CoV-2. Samples came from the ongoing ImmuneRACE study (first 160 participants) plus 1,254 subjects from 6 global collaborators. Nearly every sample came with metadata listing a de-identified subject ID, COVID-19 status, age in years and sex. Where HLA class I and class II types were available, the types were taken from metadata supplied by the sample provider, not from assay-based typing.

Germline trimming: 3 bases from V, 1 base from J; junction bases outside gene matches: 7. The CDR3 measures 16 amino acids from cysteine to phenylalanine. Only CDR3 DNA remains: 48 bases, in frame from the first base. Taken from the germline V gene, the CDR1 and CDR2 loops are SGDLS and YYNGEE. What the work shows at the level of the full study, not this receptor alone: The amount of clinical and demographic metadata varied by source and participant and was provided uncurated.

TCRbeta CDR3 regions were amplified from genomic DNA using the immunoSEQ Assay, a bias-controlled multiplex PCR. The published analysis was carried out like this. Within the assay, amplification of reference gene primers was used to estimate how many nucleated cells each sample contained. Sequence reads were collapsed and filtered to measure the absolute abundance of every unique TCRbeta CDR3 rearrangement. For each sample, productive Simpson clonality was calculated as the square root of Simpson's diversity index across productive rearrangements. As stored in TCRdb, this immuneACCESS dataset retains in-frame rearrangements with V and J assigned. A fraction of the clones does not appear; measured against another copy, unresolved V genes explain less than half of the discrepancy, and the remainder lacks a known reason. V and J calls and clone size are copied from that table; D and trimming were computed from the DNA. Across this sample there are 310,000 or so clones, with about nine tenths seen only once. The top ten constitute around 9.9% of the sample.

One collaborating source in Seattle enrolled patients during active infection and followed them longitudinally through the course of disease. The collaborating institutions used their own protocols to collect whole blood in K2EDTA tubes. For TCRbeta analysis, collaborator samples were shipped as frozen whole blood, as isolated PBMCs, or as DNA extracted from either sample type. About this clone: Its binding antigen is unknown. No much larger clone is present one base from it, and per-base qualities are unavailable.

Recombination connected TRBV9 to TRBJ1-1, with TRBD1 identical over 9 junction bases. The sequence derives from a man aged 25 to 40 with COVID-19, enrolled during active disease. Sequenced material: peripheral blood. The nucleotide sequence reads as follows: TGTGCCAGCAGCGCCGGACAGGGGCAAGCGAACACTGAAGCTTTCTTT. Its protein is CASSAGQGQANTEAFF. The reference TRBV9 and TRBJ1-1 proteins fill in what lies around the CDR3, so the full variable domain reads DSGVTQTPKHLITATGQRVTLRCSPRSGDLSVYWYQQSLDQGLQFLIQYYNGEERAKGNILERFSAQQFPDLHSELNLSSLELGDSALYFCASSAGQGQANTEAFFGQGTRLTVV.